The rows below give T cell receptor beta chains drawn from one sample of a study of circulating and synovial CD4+ cells in juvenile arthritis. Some clones are missing from TCRdb's copy, which holds only in-frame ones; the method was immunoSEQ multiplex PCR. The sample contains about 16,000 clones, about 90% of which appear only once. The sample was CD4+ T cells from blood. The receptors were gathered from a human donor with juvenile idiopathic arthritis. The CDR3 runs from the conserved cysteine through the conserved F or W. Size is stated for part of the rows, as once, few or many counts, or as a class when the clone is expanded.

>.|TRBJ1-2|15|TRBV7-9
CASSSPGQGYGGYTF
>.|TRBJ2-1|12|TRBV5-6
CASSAGLNEQFF
>.|TRBJ2-5|16|TRBV6-5
CASSYSRTSGGWPQYF
>.|TRBJ1-3|16|TRBV6-6
CASSYSVQGGLGTIYF
>few|TRBJ1-2|17|TRBV5-1
CASSPSSLGQGKAGYTF
>.|TRBJ1-4|14|TRBV27
CASSPRGRDEKLFF
>.|TRBJ1-1|13|TRBV25-1
CASKRDGDTEAFF
>.|TRBJ2-5|14|TRBV10-3
CAISAGLAEETQYF
>.|TRBJ2-3|11|TRBV2
CASMGLAVEYF
>.|TRBJ1-4|15|TRBV6-5
CASSSTGHEGEKLFF
>once|TRBJ2-7|15|TRBV5-1
CASSITGMVGYEQYF
>.|TRBJ1-2|16|TRBV5-8
CASSRRNRELNYGYTF
>.|TRBJ2-4|19|TRBV21-1
CANVRRGKTGENSKNIQYF
>.|TRBJ1-1|14|TRBV7-3
CASSSQGGNTEAFF
>.|TRBJ2-2|14|TRBV25-1
CASSRGGSGGELFF
>.|TRBJ2-7|14|TRBV27
CASSFMTGPRIEYF
>.|TRBJ1-3|15|TRBV2
CASTQERFSGNTIYF